These T cell receptor beta chains were read from a single sample in a study of Ad26.COV2.S vaccination and SARS-CoV-2 variants. The data were produced by immunoSEQ multiplex PCR, yet TCRdb's version contains in-frame clones alone and is incomplete. Seen here are more than 400,000 clones, 90% observed once, and the top ten hold roughly 4%. The sample in question was peripheral blood, obtained in a trial of Ad26.COV2.S vaccine versus placebo. The receptors shown here come from a person aged 18 to 65 who received the Ad26.COV2.S COVID-19 vaccine or a placebo. The CDR3 runs from the conserved cysteine through the conserved F or W. Each record gives: J gene, clone size, CDR3 length, V gene, D gene, CDR3 DNA, CDR3 protein. A D gene is named only where the DNA matches it firmly. Rows may omit the clone size; those that give it use once, few, many or a size class.

j_gene: TRBJ1-2; abundance: -; len: 14; v_gene: TRBV9; d_gene: -; CDR3nt: TGTGCCAGCAGCGTAGCTCGGGCAGGAGGGAGCTACACCTTC; CDR3aa: CASSVARAGGSYTF
j_gene: TRBJ1-4; abundance: -; len: 16; v_gene: TRBV4-2; d_gene: -; CDR3nt: TGTGCCAGCAGCCCCGGACAGCTCGGAGGTAATGAAAAACTGTTTTTT; CDR3aa: CASSPGQLGGNEKLFF
j_gene: TRBJ1-2; abundance: -; len: 14; v_gene: TRBV5-6; d_gene: -; CDR3nt: TGTGCCAGCAGCCAATACCCGAGCCCCTATGGCTACACCTTC; CDR3aa: CASSQYPSPYGYTF
j_gene: TRBJ1-5; abundance: -; len: 15; v_gene: TRBV9; d_gene: -; CDR3nt: TGTGCCAGCAGCGCCGACAGATATAGCAATCAGCCCCAGCATTTT; CDR3aa: CASSADRYSNQPQHF
j_gene: TRBJ1-5; abundance: -; len: 13; v_gene: TRBV27; d_gene: -; CDR3nt: TGTGCCAGCAGTTTAAAGAGCAATCAGCCCCAGCATTTT; CDR3aa: CASSLKSNQPQHF
j_gene: TRBJ2-1; abundance: -; len: 14; v_gene: TRBV7-8; d_gene: -; CDR3nt: TGTGCCAGCAGCTTAGCGGGGGGCCCCGATGAGCAGTTCTTC; CDR3aa: CASSLAGGPDEQFF
j_gene: TRBJ2-1; abundance: once; len: 16; v_gene: TRBV7-2; d_gene: TRBD2; CDR3nt: TGTGCCAGCAGCTTTTCCTCTAGCGGGAGTTGGAATGAGCAGTTCTTC; CDR3aa: CASSFSSSGSWNEQFF
j_gene: TRBJ2-5; abundance: -; len: 15; v_gene: TRBV30; d_gene: TRBD2; CDR3nt: TGTGCCTCGACCCTCCCGCGGGAGCGTGAGGAGACCCAGTACTTC; CDR3aa: CASTLPREREETQYF
j_gene: TRBJ1-1; abundance: -; len: 17; v_gene: TRBV5-1; d_gene: -; CDR3nt: TGCGCCAGCAGCCCGGGCGGCGGCCGCCCAGGGAACACTGAAGCTTTCTTT; CDR3aa: CASSPGGGRPGNTEAFF
j_gene: TRBJ2-5; abundance: -; len: 13; v_gene: TRBV7-2; d_gene: -; CDR3nt: TGTGCCAGCAGCACACTAGTACAGGAGACCCAGTACTTC; CDR3aa: CASSTLVQETQYF
j_gene: TRBJ2-2; abundance: -; len: 16; v_gene: TRBV27; d_gene: -; CDR3nt: TGTGCCAGCAGTTTAGGACAACTACCCAACACCGGGGAGCTGTTTTTT; CDR3aa: CASSLGQLPNTGELFF
j_gene: TRBJ1-4; abundance: few; len: 18; v_gene: TRBV30; d_gene: -; CDR3nt: TGTGCCTGGAGTATTCTTGGGGCCGCCGGTCCCACTAATGAAAAACTGTTTTTT; CDR3aa: CAWSILGAAGPTNEKLFF
j_gene: TRBJ1-2; abundance: -; len: 14; v_gene: TRBV7-9; d_gene: -; CDR3nt: TGTGCCAGCAGCTTAGAGCTGATCAACTATGGCTACACCTTC; CDR3aa: CASSLELINYGYTF
j_gene: TRBJ1-2; abundance: -; len: 15; v_gene: TRBV7-9; d_gene: TRBD1; CDR3nt: TGTGCCAGCATCCATGAGGGGGCGCCGAACTATGGCTACACCTTC; CDR3aa: CASIHEGAPNYGYTF
j_gene: TRBJ2-2; abundance: -; len: 13; v_gene: TRBV11-2; d_gene: -; CDR3nt: TGTGCCAGCAGCTATAGTGGTGCCGGGGAGCTGTTTTTT; CDR3aa: CASSYSGAGELFF
j_gene: TRBJ2-7; abundance: -; len: 14; v_gene: TRBV10-3; d_gene: TRBD2; CDR3nt: TGTGCCATCAGTGACCCCCGAAGGGAGGGCGAGCAGTACTTC; CDR3aa: CAISDPRREGEQYF
j_gene: TRBJ2-7; abundance: -; len: 11; v_gene: TRBV27; d_gene: -; CDR3nt: TGTGCCAGCACCCGCGGGGCGGAGCAGTACTTC; CDR3aa: CASTRGAEQYF
j_gene: TRBJ2-7; abundance: -; len: 14; v_gene: TRBV28; d_gene: TRBD2; CDR3nt: TGTGCCAGCAGTCTAGCGGGAAAAACCTACGAGCAGTACTTC; CDR3aa: CASSLAGKTYEQYF
j_gene: TRBJ2-1; abundance: -; len: 13; v_gene: TRBV7-9; d_gene: -; CDR3nt: TGTGCCAGCAGCTTGGGGGAATACAATGAGCAGTTCTTC; CDR3aa: CASSLGEYNEQFF
j_gene: TRBJ2-3; abundance: -; len: 14; v_gene: TRBV29-1; d_gene: -; CDR3nt: TGCAGCGTTGAGGAGGGGGAGGGCACAGATACGCAGTATTTT; CDR3aa: CSVEEGEGTDTQYF
j_gene: TRBJ2-1; abundance: once; len: 11; v_gene: TRBV12-3/TRBV12-4; d_gene: -; CDR3nt: TGTGCCAGCAGCATCCGGAATGAGCAGTTCTTC; CDR3aa: CASSIRNEQFF
j_gene: TRBJ2-5; abundance: -; len: 14; v_gene: TRBV29-1; d_gene: TRBD2; CDR3nt: TGCAGCGTTGAGAATGTCGGGGAGGGCTTAACCCAGTACTTC; CDR3aa: CSVENVGEGLTQYF
j_gene: TRBJ2-7; abundance: -; len: 15; v_gene: TRBV7-9; d_gene: TRBD1; CDR3nt: TGTGCCAGCAGCCGTCAGGGGGCTTCCTCCTACGAGCAGTACTTC; CDR3aa: CASSRQGASSYEQYF
j_gene: TRBJ2-7; abundance: -; len: 13; v_gene: TRBV5-6; d_gene: TRBD1; CDR3nt: TGTGCCAGCACGAGGGACAGAACCTACGAGCAGTACTTC; CDR3aa: CASTRDRTYEQYF
j_gene: TRBJ1-3; abundance: -; len: 15; v_gene: TRBV6-5; d_gene: -; CDR3nt: TGTGCCAGCAGTTACGGCTCGGGAGCTGGAAACACCATATATTTT; CDR3aa: CASSYGSGAGNTIYF
j_gene: TRBJ1-3; abundance: -; len: 14; v_gene: TRBV3-1/TRBV3-2; d_gene: -; CDR3nt: TGTGCCAGCAGCCTAAAGTGGTATGGAGACACCATATATTTT; CDR3aa: CASSLKWYGDTIYF
j_gene: TRBJ2-5; abundance: -; len: 14; v_gene: TRBV5-6; d_gene: -; CDR3nt: TGTGCCAGCAGCTTGGGTGGCGTCCCGGAGACCCAGTACTTC; CDR3aa: CASSLGGVPETQYF
j_gene: TRBJ1-1; abundance: once; len: 13; v_gene: TRBV5-1; d_gene: -; CDR3nt: TGCGCCAGCAGCTTCACCCCCGGCGACAGGGCTTTCTTT; CDR3aa: CASSFTPGDRAFF
j_gene: TRBJ1-4; abundance: -; len: 16; v_gene: TRBV28; d_gene: TRBD1; CDR3nt: TGTGCCAGCAGTTTAAGGGGACAGGACCAGGATGAAAAACTGTTTTTT; CDR3aa: CASSLRGQDQDEKLFF
j_gene: TRBJ2-7; abundance: few; len: 15; v_gene: TRBV19; d_gene: TRBD2; CDR3nt: TGTGCCAGTAGCGGCTCGGCTAGCGGACTCTACGAGCAGTACTTC; CDR3aa: CASSGSASGLYEQYF
j_gene: TRBJ1-3; abundance: -; len: 13; v_gene: TRBV9; d_gene: -; CDR3nt: TGTGCCAGCAGCGTGAATCCCGAAAACACCATATATTTT; CDR3aa: CASSVNPENTIYF
j_gene: TRBJ2-5; abundance: -; len: 14; v_gene: TRBV9; d_gene: -; CDR3nt: TGTGCCAGCAGCGGTCGTCTACATCAAGAGACCCAGTACTTC; CDR3aa: CASSGRLHQETQYF
j_gene: TRBJ1-4; abundance: -; len: 14; v_gene: TRBV7-2; d_gene: -; CDR3nt: TGTGCCAGCAGCTTGGGACCTAGGAATGAAAAACTGTTTTTT; CDR3aa: CASSLGPRNEKLFF